A selection of T cell receptor beta chains follows, all from one sample in a study of post-analysis software for immune sequencing data. TCRdb ran MiXCR on the PCR reads and lists one entry per CDR3 protein. The repertoire includes about 770,000 distinct CDR3 sequences, just over 45% of them detected once, and just under 5% sits in the top ten. Sequencing was done on a sample of blood. All receptors derive from a girl under 18 with multiple sclerosis. CDR3s include the opening cysteine and the closing phenylalanine or tryptophan. Fields, in order: CDR3 protein, CDR3 DNA, J gene, V gene, D gene, clone size. The D gene is left open where the match is weak. Clone sizes are given selectively: once, few, many, or a class where the clone is expanded.

CASSTIAGANVYEQYF	TGTGCCAGCAGTACTATAGCGGGAGCAAATGTCTATGAGCAGTACTTC	TRBJ2-7	TRBV25-1	TRBD2	NA
CSARGQGNSPLHF	TGCAGTGCTAGGGGACAGGGGAATTCACCCCTCCACTTT	TRBJ1-6	TRBV20-1	TRBD1	few
CASSSQDSPLHF	TGTGCCAGCAGTTCTCAGGATTCACCCCTCCACTTT	TRBJ1-6	TRBV6-5	NA	NA
CASSLETGGTYEQYF	TGTGCCAGCAGCTTAGAAACGGGAGGTACTTACGAGCAGTACTTC	TRBJ2-7	TRBV7-6	TRBD2	few
CASSPHGSAGGYNEQFF	TGTGCCAGCAGCCCCCACGGGAGCGCGGGAGGGTACAATGAGCAGTTCTTC	TRBJ2-1	TRBV7-2	TRBD2	NA
CASSYGADSYEQYF	TGTGCCAGCAGTTACGGGGCGGACTCCTACGAGCAGTACTTC	TRBJ2-7	TRBV6-2/TRBV6-3	NA	few
CAISELEGLPYEQYF	TGTGCCATCAGTGAGTTAGAGGGTCTCCCCTACGAGCAGTACTTC	TRBJ2-7	TRBV10-3	NA	NA
CASRGGTGGYNEQFF	TGTGCCAGCAGGGGCGGGACAGGGGGCTACAATGAGCAGTTCTTC	TRBJ2-1	TRBV6-5	TRBD1	NA
CASSQFSGLALTDTQYF	TGTGCCAGCAGCCAATTTTCGGGACTAGCGCTCACAGATACGCAGTATTTT	TRBJ2-3	TRBV3-1	TRBD2	NA
CASSGDSGNTEAFF	TGTGCCAGCAGCGGAGACAGTGGGAACACTGAAGCTTTCTTT	TRBJ1-1	TRBV9	NA	once
CASSGPTGMTYEQYF	TGTGCCAGCAGTGGACCGACAGGGATGACCTACGAGCAGTACTTC	TRBJ2-7	TRBV6-1	TRBD1	NA
CASSRTSGSPDTQYF	TGCGCCAGCAGCCGGACTAGCGGGAGTCCAGATACGCAGTATTTT	TRBJ2-3	TRBV5-1	TRBD2	few
CASSKGRSDSYEQYF	TGTGCCAGCAGCAAGGGGAGGTCAGACTCCTACGAGCAGTACTTC	TRBJ2-7	TRBV21-1	NA	NA
CASSPGQGDEQFF	TGTGCCAGCAGTCCCGGACAGGGCGATGAGCAGTTCTTC	TRBJ2-1	TRBV6-5	TRBD1	NA
CASSLPRGTSTDTQYF	TGTGCCAGCAGCCTTCCGCGGGGAACTAGCACAGATACGCAGTATTTT	TRBJ2-3	TRBV7-2	NA	few
CASSFGLAGGTQYF	TGTGCCAGCAGTTTTGGACTAGCGGGAGGGACGCAGTATTTT	TRBJ2-3	TRBV12-3/TRBV12-4	TRBD2	NA
CATSDRTSGATYEQYF	TGTGCCACCAGTGATCGGACTAGCGGAGCAACCTACGAGCAGTACTTC	TRBJ2-7	TRBV24-1	TRBD2	NA
CSVDGQAATEAFF	TGCAGCGTGGACGGACAGGCAGCCACTGAAGCTTTCTTT	TRBJ1-1	TRBV29-1	TRBD1	once
CSARAGLGTGELFF	TGCAGTGCTAGGGCTGGGTTGGGAACCGGGGAGCTGTTTTTT	TRBJ2-2	TRBV20-1	NA	NA
CASSLGPSTDTQYF	TGTGCCAGCAGTCTCGGACCTAGCACAGATACGCAGTATTTT	TRBJ2-3	TRBV7-2	NA	many
CASSLMSYVEKLFF	TGTGCCAGCAGTTTAATGAGTTACGTTGAAAAACTGTTTTTT	TRBJ1-4	TRBV28	NA	NA
CASSLGSALEQYF	TGTGCCAGCAGCTTAGGATCCGCCCTCGAGCAGTACTTC	TRBJ2-7	TRBV7-9	NA	NA
CASSLLPVTDTQYF	TGCGCCAGCAGCTTGTTGCCAGTCACAGATACGCAGTATTTT	TRBJ2-3	TRBV5-1	NA	few
CASSFRQGGNIQYF	TGTGCCAGCAGCTTCCGACAGGGTGGGAACATTCAGTACTTC	TRBJ2-4	TRBV13	TRBD1	NA
CASSFLARPGQPNNYEQYF	TGTGCCAGCAGCTTCCTCGCAAGGCCGGGACAACCAAACAACTACGAGCAGTACTTC	TRBJ2-7	TRBV7-3	NA	NA
CASSSRDRDTQYF	TGTGCCAGCAGCTCCCGAGACCGAGATACGCAGTATTTT	TRBJ2-3	TRBV7-9	NA	few
CSVETSGGLLLNTEAFF	TGCAGCGTTGAGACATCAGGGGGCCTCCTCCTGAACACTGAAGCTTTCTTT	TRBJ1-1	TRBV29-1	TRBD1	few
CASSLGLAPAYEQYF	TGTGCCAGCAGCTTAGGACTCGCCCCCGCCTACGAGCAGTACTTC	TRBJ2-7	TRBV7-3	NA	NA
CASSSHHINTEAFF	TGTGCCAGCAGTTCCCACCACATCAACACTGAAGCTTTCTTT	TRBJ1-1	TRBV12-3/TRBV12-4	NA	NA
CASSLGQGRVGTEAFF	TGTGCCAGCAGCCTCGGACAGGGAAGGGTTGGGACTGAAGCTTTCTTT	TRBJ1-1	TRBV7-8	TRBD1	NA
CASSVPGGSYEQYF	TGTGCCAGCAGTGTTCCAGGGGGCTCCTACGAGCAGTACTTC	TRBJ2-7	TRBV25-1	TRBD1	NA
CASSPVSGPQAGELFF	TGTGCCAGCAGCCCCGTTAGCGGTCCGCAGGCCGGGGAGCTGTTTTTT	TRBJ2-2	TRBV7-2	NA	few
CSAPPRGGSEQYF	TGCAGTGCTCCCCCTCGGGGGGGCAGCGAGCAGTACTTC	TRBJ2-7	TRBV20-1	TRBD2	NA
CASSLGGRGNEQFF	TGTGCCAGCAGCTTAGGAGGGCGTGGTAATGAGCAGTTCTTC	TRBJ2-1	TRBV7-2	NA	NA
CASSLGTSGSGDTQYF	TGTGCCAGCAGCTTAGGGACTAGCGGGAGTGGCGATACGCAGTATTTT	TRBJ2-3	TRBV7-6	TRBD2	few
CASGLVRGGLGETQYF	TGTGCTAGTGGTTTGGTAAGGGGGGGGCTCGGAGAGACCCAGTACTTC	TRBJ2-5	TRBV12-5	NA	NA
CASSLVQEGTEAFF	TGTGCCAGCAGCTTAGTCCAGGAGGGCACTGAAGCTTTCTTT	TRBJ1-1	TRBV7-9	NA	few
CASRQSGANVLTF	TGTGCCAGCAGACAGTCTGGGGCCAACGTCCTGACTTTC	TRBJ2-6	TRBV28	NA	few
CAITTSGIDEQYF	TGTGCCATCACAACTAGCGGGATCGACGAGCAGTACTTC	TRBJ2-7	TRBV10-3	TRBD2	NA
CSVPPYWGDSSYNEQFF	TGCAGCGTTCCCCCCTATTGGGGAGACAGCTCCTACAATGAGCAGTTCTTC	TRBJ2-1	TRBV29-1	NA	NA
CASTLGQGYQPQHF	TGTGCCAGCACCTTGGGACAGGGGTATCAGCCCCAGCATTTT	TRBJ1-5	TRBV6-2/TRBV6-3	TRBD1	NA
CSANRAGNEQFF	TGCAGTGCAAACAGGGCAGGCAATGAGCAGTTCTTC	TRBJ2-1	TRBV20-1	NA	few
CASSGGTLVGEQYF	TGTGCCAGCAGTGGGGGGACTTTAGTCGGCGAGCAGTACTTC	TRBJ2-7	TRBV6-5	NA	NA
CASSLGTSDFDEQFF	TGTGCCAGCAGCTTAGGGACTAGCGATTTTGATGAGCAGTTCTTC	TRBJ2-1	TRBV7-3	TRBD2	once
CAIKGSIVGGQETQYF	TGTGCCATCAAGGGCAGCATTGTTGGCGGCCAAGAGACCCAGTACTTC	TRBJ2-5	TRBV10-3	NA	few
CASIGANYNEQFF	TGTGCCAGCATTGGCGCAAACTACAATGAGCAGTTCTTC	TRBJ2-1	TRBV12-3/TRBV12-4	NA	few
CASSYSWTSSYEQYF	TGTGCCAGCAGTTACTCATGGACTAGCTCCTACGAGCAGTACTTC	TRBJ2-7	TRBV6-5	TRBD2	NA
CAISTGGDNEQFF	TGTGCCATCAGTACCGGAGGGGACAATGAGCAGTTCTTC	TRBJ2-1	TRBV10-3	NA	few
CASRKQGTDTQYF	TGTGCCAGCAGAAAACAGGGGACAGATACGCAGTATTTT	TRBJ2-3	TRBV6-5	TRBD1	NA
CSAREGTPQTQYF	TGCAGTGCTAGAGAGGGTACCCCTCAGACCCAGTACTTC	TRBJ2-5	TRBV20-1	NA	many